The clone carrying this TCR beta chain is medium-sized within its sample. As yet, its antigen is unknown. The source of the sample is a study of spatial heterogeneity in lung cancer. Study summary: Fewer alpha-chain than beta-chain sequences were consistently detected. Study-level results: Mutation tallies in tumors tracked expanded intratumoral alpha and beta TCR counts. Beta chains had 13% to 15% coverage of tumor T cells, and alpha chains had around 7%. Ubiquitous and regional nonsynonymous mutations were tracked by counts of ubiquitous and regional expanded TCRs, respectively.

Time point given: sample taken at primary tumor resection. Germline V CDR1 and CDR2: SGHTA, FQGNSA. Between the trimmed V and J ends, which lost 6 bases and 6 bases, there was a span of 12 bases. There are 13 residues in the CDR3. Each TCR cDNA molecule carried a unique molecular identifier. TCRdb re-called the 5' RACE reads through MiXCR, storing one row per CDR3 protein. This table has some 8,200 distinct CDR3 sequences, more than 6% appearing once. This material consisted of lung tumor tissue, taken at surgery. The J gene is TRBJ2-1, the V gene TRBV7-2, with D hard to call. This TCR was sampled from a male donor with early-stage non-small cell lung cancer. The CDR3 here is CASSYYITNEQFF. In DNA, the CDR3 is TGTGCCAGCAGTTATTATATAACCAATGAGCAGTTCTTC.